This T cell receptor beta chain was sequenced during a study of molecular identifiers for immune sequencing clone quantification. On the study more broadly: Four of five splits of RNA from approximately 20,000 or 100,000 naive CD8 cells were sequenced in replicates.

The V and J ends lost 0 bases and 6 bases respectively, with 11 bases between them. Germline CDR1 reads MNHEY; CDR2 reads SVGEGT. The CDR3 runs to 15 residues. The authors sorted naive CD8 T cells as CD8+CD4-CCR7+CD45RA+. TCRdb independently ran MiXCR on the PCR reads; one entry per CDR3 protein. Found here are about 40,000 distinct CDR3 sequences, approximately 17% of them singletons; the top ten hold over 6%. In this sample, this clonotype turned up many times. What it binds is unknown. Study-level results: Barcode collisions between identical TCR molecules could shrink estimates of highly expanded clone sizes.

This chain uses TRBV6-2 or TRBV6-3 with TRBJ2-2, with D possibly matching TRBD1 (6 bases). The sample consisted of naive CD8+ T cells from blood, with Jurkat cell RNA spiked in. As to subset: FACS-sorted CD8+CD4-CCR7+CD45RA+ naive T cells. The TCR originated in a human donor in good health. Some libraries in this study had Jurkat cell RNA spiked in. The CDR3 loop is CASSYSPAGAGELFF. The CDR3, as DNA: TGTGCCAGCAGTTACTCGCCCGCAGGGGCCGGGGAGCTGTTTTTT.